These T cell receptor beta chains were read from a single sample in a study of OX40 agonist ivuxolimab in advanced cancers. Sequenced by immunoSEQ multiplex PCR; TCRdb stores in-frame clones only, minus some. The sample contains 35,000 to 45,000 clones, roughly 80% of which appear only once. The sample consisted of CD4+ or CD8+ T cells sorted from blood, taken in a trial of the OX40 agonist ivuxolimab. These receptors were taken from an adult with an advanced solid tumor such as melanoma, head and neck, liver or kidney cancer. The CDR3 runs from the conserved cysteine through the conserved F or W. Fields, in order: clone size, J gene, V gene, D gene, CDR3 DNA, CDR3 protein. The D gene is left open where the match is weak. Not all rows give a size; the values are once, few, many and, for expanded clones, a class.

clone_size: -; j_call: TRBJ2-7; v_call: TRBV10-2; d_call: -; cdr3_nt: TGCGCCAGCAGTGAGTCGGACGGGTACGAGCAGTACTTC; cdr3_aa: CASSESDGYEQYF
clone_size: -; j_call: TRBJ2-5; v_call: TRBV2; d_call: -; cdr3_nt: TGTGCCAGCACCGGGCCCCAAGAGACCCAGTACTTC; cdr3_aa: CASTGPQETQYF
clone_size: -; j_call: TRBJ2-7; v_call: TRBV11-3; d_call: -; cdr3_nt: TGTGCCAGCAGCTTATCAGGATACGAGCAGTACTTC; cdr3_aa: CASSLSGYEQYF
clone_size: -; j_call: TRBJ2-7; v_call: TRBV27; d_call: -; cdr3_nt: TGTGCCAGCAGTTTTGCGGGTGACTCCTACGAGCAGTACTTC; cdr3_aa: CASSFAGDSYEQYF
clone_size: once; j_call: TRBJ2-3; v_call: TRBV7-2; d_call: -; cdr3_nt: TGTGCCAGCAGCTTAGCCCCCGCAGATACGCAGTATTTT; cdr3_aa: CASSLAPADTQYF
clone_size: -; j_call: TRBJ1-2; v_call: TRBV4-1; d_call: -; cdr3_nt: TGCGCCAGCAGCCAAGATTACGACCGAACCGCTCCTAACTATGGCTACACCTTC; cdr3_aa: CASSQDYDRTAPNYGYTF
clone_size: -; j_call: TRBJ2-5; v_call: TRBV7-2; d_call: TRBD2; cdr3_nt: TGTGCCAGCAGCTTAGCGCTCAGCGGGAGGGCCTTTAACCAAGAGACCCAGTACTTC; cdr3_aa: CASSLALSGRAFNQETQYF
clone_size: few; j_call: TRBJ2-3; v_call: TRBV7-9; d_call: TRBD2; cdr3_nt: TGTGCCAGCAGCTTAGTACTAGCGTCAGAAACAGATACGCAGTATTTT; cdr3_aa: CASSLVLASETDTQYF
clone_size: -; j_call: TRBJ2-3; v_call: TRBV4-1; d_call: -; cdr3_nt: TGCGCCAGCAGCCAGACGGGAACAGATACGCAGTATTTT; cdr3_aa: CASSQTGTDTQYF
clone_size: few; j_call: TRBJ2-7; v_call: TRBV6-5; d_call: -; cdr3_nt: TGTGCCAGCAGTCCCGGGACAACACTTTACGAGCAGTACTTC; cdr3_aa: CASSPGTTLYEQYF
clone_size: medium-sized; j_call: TRBJ2-2; v_call: TRBV11-3; d_call: TRBD2; cdr3_nt: TGTGCCAGCAGCTCCTTTAGCGGGATAAACACCGGGGAGCTGTTTTTT; cdr3_aa: CASSSFSGINTGELFF
clone_size: -; j_call: TRBJ2-3; v_call: TRBV11-2; d_call: TRBD1; cdr3_nt: TGTGCCAGCAGCCCGGACAGGGCCACAGATACGCAGTATTTT; cdr3_aa: CASSPDRATDTQYF
clone_size: -; j_call: TRBJ2-7; v_call: TRBV28; d_call: -; cdr3_nt: TGTGCCAGCAGGTGGGTGAACCAAGACGAGCAGTACTTC; cdr3_aa: CASRWVNQDEQYF
clone_size: -; j_call: TRBJ1-4; v_call: TRBV21-1; d_call: -; cdr3_nt: TGTGCCAGCAGCTACCGACAGGGTAGCGGGGCTAATGAAAAACTGTTTTTT; cdr3_aa: CASSYRQGSGANEKLFF
clone_size: -; j_call: TRBJ2-1; v_call: TRBV7-9; d_call: -; cdr3_nt: TGTGCCAGCAGCGAGACGAACTCCTACAATGAGCAGTTCTTC; cdr3_aa: CASSETNSYNEQFF
clone_size: once; j_call: TRBJ2-7; v_call: TRBV6-5; d_call: -; cdr3_nt: TGTGCCAGCAGTTTGCAGGGGACGGGAGGCGAGCAGTACTTC; cdr3_aa: CASSLQGTGGEQYF
clone_size: -; j_call: TRBJ2-1; v_call: TRBV11-2; d_call: TRBD2; cdr3_nt: TGTGCCAGCAGCTTAGCGGGAGGGCCTTGGGAGCAGTTCTTC; cdr3_aa: CASSLAGGPWEQFF
clone_size: -; j_call: TRBJ2-1; v_call: TRBV5-4; d_call: -; cdr3_nt: TGTGCCAGCAGCTTGGGGGAGTACAATGAGCAGTTCTTC; cdr3_aa: CASSLGEYNEQFF
clone_size: -; j_call: TRBJ2-7; v_call: TRBV7-3; d_call: TRBD2; cdr3_nt: TGTGCCAGCAGCCCCCTAGCGGGGCAATACGAGCAGTACTTC; cdr3_aa: CASSPLAGQYEQYF
clone_size: -; j_call: TRBJ2-3; v_call: TRBV11-3; d_call: TRBD1; cdr3_nt: TGTGCCAGCAGCTCTCAACAGGGGGCAGATACGCAGTATTTT; cdr3_aa: CASSSQQGADTQYF
clone_size: -; j_call: TRBJ2-7; v_call: TRBV27; d_call: TRBD2; cdr3_nt: TGTGCCAGCAGTATTCTAGCGGGAGGAGGGTCCTACGAGCAGTACTTC; cdr3_aa: CASSILAGGGSYEQYF
clone_size: -; j_call: TRBJ1-2; v_call: TRBV5-1; d_call: -; cdr3_nt: TGCGCCAGCAGTGAGGGGGGTTATGGCTACACCTTC; cdr3_aa: CASSEGGYGYTF
clone_size: once; j_call: TRBJ2-7; v_call: TRBV28; d_call: -; cdr3_nt: TGTGCCAGCAGTTTAATAAACGAGCAGTACTTC; cdr3_aa: CASSLINEQYF
clone_size: -; j_call: TRBJ2-7; v_call: TRBV5-5; d_call: TRBD1; cdr3_nt: TGTGCCAGCAGCGCCGGACAGGGGGTGAGCGAGCAGTACTTC; cdr3_aa: CASSAGQGVSEQYF
clone_size: few; j_call: TRBJ1-2; v_call: TRBV27; d_call: TRBD1; cdr3_nt: TGTGCCAGCAGTTTCTCAGGGGGCAGCTATGGCTACACCTTC; cdr3_aa: CASSFSGGSYGYTF
clone_size: once; j_call: TRBJ2-7; v_call: TRBV19; d_call: -; cdr3_nt: TGTGCCAGTAGTACAGGCTCCTACGAGCAGTACTTC; cdr3_aa: CASSTGSYEQYF
clone_size: -; j_call: TRBJ1-5; v_call: TRBV28; d_call: -; cdr3_nt: TGTGCCAGCAGTCCCGGTTCGTGGCCCCAGCATTTT; cdr3_aa: CASSPGSWPQHF
clone_size: few; j_call: TRBJ1-2; v_call: TRBV6-1; d_call: TRBD1; cdr3_nt: TGTGCCAGCAGTGTGGGACAGGGACCTAACTATGGCTACACCTTC; cdr3_aa: CASSVGQGPNYGYTF
clone_size: -; j_call: TRBJ2-5; v_call: TRBV7-8; d_call: TRBD2; cdr3_nt: TGTGCCAGCAGCCCCCATCCGGGAGGGCCTTCAGAGACCCAGTACTTC; cdr3_aa: CASSPHPGGPSETQYF
clone_size: -; j_call: TRBJ1-4; v_call: TRBV19; d_call: -; cdr3_nt: TGTGCCAGTAGTATACTGGGGACGGAAAATGAAAAACTGTTTTTT; cdr3_aa: CASSILGTENEKLFF
clone_size: -; j_call: TRBJ1-5; v_call: TRBV4-1; d_call: -; cdr3_nt: TGCGCCAGCAGCCCACAGGGATCCAATAGCAATCAGCCCCAGCATTTT; cdr3_aa: CASSPQGSNSNQPQHF
clone_size: -; j_call: TRBJ2-1; v_call: TRBV19; d_call: -; cdr3_nt: TGTGCCAGTAGCGGTCCGCTGGGGGGCTCCTACAATGAGCAGTTCTTC; cdr3_aa: CASSGPLGGSYNEQFF
clone_size: -; j_call: TRBJ2-5; v_call: TRBV11-3; d_call: -; cdr3_nt: TGTGCCAGCAGCGCATCAGGGGGGGTGGCCCAAGAGACCCAGTACTTC; cdr3_aa: CASSASGGVAQETQYF
clone_size: -; j_call: TRBJ1-2; v_call: TRBV9; d_call: -; cdr3_nt: TGTGCCAGCAGCGCCGGGACTCTTAACTATGGCTACACCTTC; cdr3_aa: CASSAGTLNYGYTF
clone_size: -; j_call: TRBJ2-1; v_call: TRBV4-3; d_call: -; cdr3_nt: TGCGCCAGCAGTCGGACTGAGAGCTCCTACAATGAGCAGTTCTTC; cdr3_aa: CASSRTESSYNEQFF
clone_size: medium-sized; j_call: TRBJ1-2; v_call: TRBV28; d_call: -; cdr3_nt: TGTGCCAGCAGCTTTATAGGGATAGGCTATGGCTACACCTTC; cdr3_aa: CASSFIGIGYGYTF
clone_size: -; j_call: TRBJ2-2; v_call: TRBV7-9; d_call: TRBD1; cdr3_nt: TGTGCCACGGGACAGACGAACACCGGGGAGCTGTTTTTT; cdr3_aa: CATGQTNTGELFF
clone_size: once; j_call: TRBJ1-1; v_call: TRBV7-9; d_call: -; cdr3_nt: TGTGCCAGCAGCCCACGGGACCGAATGAACACTGAAGCTTTCTTT; cdr3_aa: CASSPRDRMNTEAFF
clone_size: -; j_call: TRBJ2-1; v_call: TRBV9; d_call: -; cdr3_nt: TGTGCCAGCAGCACAGATTACAATGAGCAGTTCTTC; cdr3_aa: CASSTDYNEQFF
clone_size: -; j_call: TRBJ2-2; v_call: TRBV9; d_call: -; cdr3_nt: TGTGCCAGCAGCATGACGCGCGGGGAGCTGTTTTTT; cdr3_aa: CASSMTRGELFF
clone_size: -; j_call: TRBJ1-5; v_call: TRBV5-8; d_call: -; cdr3_nt: TGTGCCAGCAGCTTGACGACACATAGCAATCAGCCCCAGCATTTT; cdr3_aa: CASSLTTHSNQPQHF
clone_size: few; j_call: TRBJ2-7; v_call: TRBV19; d_call: -; cdr3_nt: TGTGCCAGTAGTACTGACGGAAGCTCCTACGAGCAGTACTTC; cdr3_aa: CASSTDGSSYEQYF
clone_size: -; j_call: TRBJ2-7; v_call: TRBV7-9; d_call: TRBD2; cdr3_nt: TGTGCCAGCAGCATGACGGGACTAGGAGTCTACGAGCAGTACTTC; cdr3_aa: CASSMTGLGVYEQYF
clone_size: -; j_call: TRBJ2-2; v_call: TRBV7-9; d_call: -; cdr3_nt: TGTGCCAGCAGTTCCCCGGACAGAATTATCGCCGGGGAGCTGTTTTTT; cdr3_aa: CASSSPDRIIAGELFF
clone_size: -; j_call: TRBJ2-5; v_call: TRBV5-1; d_call: TRBD1; cdr3_nt: TGCGCCAGCAGCCCGGGACAGGGCGAAGAGACCCAGTACTTC; cdr3_aa: CASSPGQGEETQYF
clone_size: few; j_call: TRBJ1-2; v_call: TRBV10-3; d_call: -; cdr3_nt: TGTGCCATCAGTGATGGGGGAGTCTATGGCTACACCTTC; cdr3_aa: CAISDGGVYGYTF
clone_size: once; j_call: TRBJ2-7; v_call: TRBV5-4; d_call: -; cdr3_nt: TGTGCCAGCAGCTTGCCACAGGGCGGGTACGAGCAGTACTTC; cdr3_aa: CASSLPQGGYEQYF
clone_size: -; j_call: TRBJ2-3; v_call: TRBV5-4; d_call: -; cdr3_nt: TGTGCCAGCAGCTTGACAGGGATCACAGATACGCAGTATTTT; cdr3_aa: CASSLTGITDTQYF
clone_size: -; j_call: TRBJ2-7; v_call: TRBV27; d_call: TRBD2; cdr3_nt: TGTGCCAGCAGTGGCCCAGGGCTAGCGGGAGAGAGAGCCTACGAGCAGTACTTC; cdr3_aa: CASSGPGLAGERAYEQYF
clone_size: -; j_call: TRBJ2-7; v_call: TRBV11-3; d_call: -; cdr3_nt: TGTGCCAGCAGCTTAGACCCGAGTTACGAGCAGTACTTC; cdr3_aa: CASSLDPSYEQYF
clone_size: -; j_call: TRBJ2-7; v_call: TRBV11-2; d_call: TRBD1; cdr3_nt: TGTGCCAGCACCCCGTGGCAGGGGGCGAACTACGAGCAGTACTTC; cdr3_aa: CASTPWQGANYEQYF
clone_size: -; j_call: TRBJ2-6; v_call: TRBV5-4; d_call: -; cdr3_nt: TGTGCCAGCAGTCCAACCGGGGGCGGGGCCAACGTCCTGACTTTC; cdr3_aa: CASSPTGGGANVLTF